The table lists the clone carrying this TCR beta chain with a few counts. These data originate in a study of CD8 T cells in ankylosing spondylitis. A single record per CDR3 protein comes from TCRdb applying MiXCR to the 5' RACE reads. The data contain 200,000 to 250,000 distinct CDR3 sequences, over 9.5% of them singletons. This clonotype originated in a male donor with ankylosing spondylitis or in good health (not recorded which). Sequencing was carried out using blood, either unsorted or a sorted T cell fraction (not recorded which).

The CDR3 bases are TGTGCCAGCAGCCAGTACAAGCTATCCGTCCGGGTCCTTACGAACACCGGGGAGCTGTTTTTT. This translates into CASSQYKLSVRVLTNTGELFF. The chain recombines TRBV14 with TRBJ2-2; no reliable D call. The V gene's germline CDR1 is SGHDN and CDR2 FVKESK. This CDR3 contains 21 residues. V lost 3 bases and J 0 bases, leaving 26 bases between the germline ends.